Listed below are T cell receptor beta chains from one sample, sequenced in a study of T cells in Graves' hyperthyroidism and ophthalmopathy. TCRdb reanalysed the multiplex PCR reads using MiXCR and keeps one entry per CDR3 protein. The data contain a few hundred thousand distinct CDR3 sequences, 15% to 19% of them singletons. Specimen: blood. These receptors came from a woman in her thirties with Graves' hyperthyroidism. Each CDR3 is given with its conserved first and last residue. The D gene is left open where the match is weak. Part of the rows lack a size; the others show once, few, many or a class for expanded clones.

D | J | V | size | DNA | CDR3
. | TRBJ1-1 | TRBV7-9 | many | TGTGCCAGCGCCAACGGGGCCACTGAAGCTTTCTTT | CASANGATEAFF
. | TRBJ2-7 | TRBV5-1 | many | TGCGCCAGCAGCTTGGGGGAGCACTACGAGCAGTACTTC | CASSLGEHYEQYF
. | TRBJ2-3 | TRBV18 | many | TGTGCCAGCTCACCACCGGGACCTCGCACAGATACGCAGTATTTT | CASSPPGPRTDTQYF
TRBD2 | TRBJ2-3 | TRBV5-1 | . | TGCGCCAGCAGCTTGGTCCAGCGGGGAAGCACAGATACGCAGTATTTT | CASSLVQRGSTDTQYF
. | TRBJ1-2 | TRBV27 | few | TGTGCCAGCAGTCAATCGGACCCGTATAGTGGCTACACCTTC | CASSQSDPYSGYTF
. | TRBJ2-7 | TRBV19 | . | TGTGCCAGTAGCTCCAGTTACAACGAGCAGTACTTC | CASSSSYNEQYF
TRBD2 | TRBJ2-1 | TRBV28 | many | TGTGCCAGCAGTTCTGGGACTACAATTATTGAGCAGTTCTTC | CASSSGTTIIEQFF
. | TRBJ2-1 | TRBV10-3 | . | TGTGCCATCAGTCCCAGACAGTCTTTGACTTACAATGAGCAGTCCTTC | CAISPRQSLTYNEQSF
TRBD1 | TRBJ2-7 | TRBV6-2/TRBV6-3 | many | TGTGCCAGCAGTTACTCGAAGGGACAGGGGGCGAGATACGAGCAGTACTTC | CASSYSKGQGARYEQYF
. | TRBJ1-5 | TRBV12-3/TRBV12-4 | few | TGTGCCAGCAGTTTAGAGGTCAGGTTAGATCAGCCCCAGCATTTT | CASSLEVRLDQPQHF
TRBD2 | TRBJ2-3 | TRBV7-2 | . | TGTGCCAGCAGCTTAAGGTGGGCGGGAGGGACAGATACGCAGTATTTT | CASSLRWAGGTDTQYF
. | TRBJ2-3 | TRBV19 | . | TGTGCCAGTAGAAGTTCGAGATTCGGCCGAACAGATACGCAGTATTTT | CASRSSRFGRTDTQYF
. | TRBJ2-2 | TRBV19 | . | TGTGCCAGTAGTATTATCAGGGCTAGCGATCGGACCGGGGAGCTGTTTTTT | CASSIIRASDRTGELFF
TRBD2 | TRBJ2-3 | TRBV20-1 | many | TGCAGTGCCCTTACCGGGACTAGCGGGAGTGCAGATACGCAGTATTTT | CSALTGTSGSADTQYF
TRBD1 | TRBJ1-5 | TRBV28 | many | TGTGCCACCTTACCTTTGGACAGGAGGAATCAGCCCCAGCATTTT | CATLPLDRRNQPQHF
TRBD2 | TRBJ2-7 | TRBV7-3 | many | TGTGCCAGCAGCTTATCGGGACTAGCTAGCTACGAGCAGTACTTC | CASSLSGLASYEQYF
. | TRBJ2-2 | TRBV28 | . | TGTGCCAGCAGTTTATGGATAGGGAGCACCGGGGAGCTGTTTTTT | CASSLWIGSTGELFF
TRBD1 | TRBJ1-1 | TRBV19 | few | TGTGCCAGCAGACAGGGGAAATTGAACACTGAAGCTTTCTTT | CASRQGKLNTEAFF
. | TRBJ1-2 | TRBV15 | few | TGTGCCACCAGCAGAGATGGTCGGGGAAGTGGCTACACCTTC | CATSRDGRGSGYTF
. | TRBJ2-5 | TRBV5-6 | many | TGTGCCAGCAGCTCCCCGGGTCCTCCCTGGGCAGAGACCCAGTACTTC | CASSSPGPPWAETQYF
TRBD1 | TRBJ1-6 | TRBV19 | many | TGTGCCAGTAAATTGACAGGGGAGAATTCACCCCTCCACTTT | CASKLTGENSPLHF
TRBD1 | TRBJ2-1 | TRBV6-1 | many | TGTGCCAGCAGTTACATGGGGACAGGGGACAATGAGCAGTTCTTC | CASSYMGTGDNEQFF